This T cell receptor (beta chain) was captured in a study of shared clonotypes between healthy human individuals. At the level of the study: Three CD4 naive, three CD4 memory, two CD8 naive and one CD8 memory plate were used per donor. General study results and limits: It was observed that 4% to 6% of naive CD4 clonotypes were shared across several donors.

Deletions cut 8 bases from V and 0 bases from J, with 12 bases between. Germline values: CDR1 ENHRY, CDR2 SYGVKD. The CDR3 contains 14 residues. Sequenced by immunoSEQ multiplex PCR; TCRdb stores in-frame clones only, minus some. The sample contains about 1.5 million clones, roughly 97% of which appear only once. The donors, healthy adults who were HIV-negative, had experienced no recent acute infections or vaccinations. As for this clone: The antigen remains unidentified.

The chain links TRBV10-3 to TRBJ2-3; no clear D. This receptor was taken from a man younger than 40 in good health. The sequenced sample was naive CD4+ T cells sorted from blood. Subset described: CD45RA+ positively selected. The CDR3 DNA reads as TGTGCCATCGGCGCCAGCGCTAGCACAGATACGCAGTATTTT. Protein product: CAIGASASTDTQYF.